What follows are 10 T cell receptor beta chains derived from one specimen sequenced in a study of identical twins. TCRdb re-analysed the 5' RACE reads in MiXCR, keeping a single row per CDR3 protein. This sample carries approximately 410,000 distinct CDR3 sequences, approximately 17% of them seen once, and the ten largest clones take 12%. Sequences were obtained from naive T cells sorted from blood. The source is a man aged 50 or older in good health.

This clonotype came up many times. This rearrangement joins TRBV5-1 to TRBJ2-5; D tentatively fits TRBD1 or TRBD2 (5 bases each). The CDR3 covers 15 residues. The V and J ends lost 4 bases and 0 bases respectively, with 13 bases between them. Looked up from germline, CDR1 is SGHRS and CDR2 is YFSETQ. CDR3 DNA: TGCGCCAGCAGCCCCCGAAGAGGGGACCAAGAGACCCAGTACTTC. This translates into CASSPRRGDQETQYF.

This clonotype has a count of ten or more. The chain employs TRBV4-3 and TRBJ2-1; 8 bases line up with TRBD2. Unmatched junction bases numbered 8, after V lost 3 bases and J lost 7 bases. This CDR3 comprises 15 residues. In germline, CDR1 is LGHNA, CDR2 YSLEER. CDR3 loop: CASSHQAGAVNEQFF. DNA for the CDR3: TGCGCCAGCAGCCATCAAGCGGGAGCAGTTAATGAGCAGTTCTTC.

This clonotype occurred a few times. The rearrangement links TRBV5-8 to TRBJ1-6, with D hard to call. Germline V gene lookup returns CDR1 SGHTS and CDR2 YDEGEE. Trimming took off 0 bases at V and 3 bases at J, with 7 bases between the two ends. This CDR3 contains 15 residues. The chain's CDR3 is CASSLVRGYNSPLHF. The CDR3, as DNA: TGTGCCAGCAGCTTGGTCCGCGGCTATAATTCACCCCTCCACTTT.

This clonotype was picked up a small number of times. The rearrangement uses TRBV4-3 and TRBJ2-7; 7 bases are shared with TRBD2. The CDR3 sequence is 15 residues long. J lost 5 bases, V lost 0 bases, and 7 bases had no gene match. In germline, CDR1 is LGHNA, CDR2 YSLEER. The CDR3 sequence: CASSQDWGGANEQYF. The CDR3 DNA reads as TGCGCCAGCAGCCAAGATTGGGGGGGAGCCAACGAGCAGTACTTC.

This clonotype was counted between two and nine times. The V and J genes are TRBV20-1 and TRBJ1-1; D call uncertain. Germline CDR1 reads DFQATT; CDR2 reads SNEGSKA (reference sequence). Trimming took off 0 bases at V and 3 bases at J, with 17 bases between the two ends. The length of the CDR3 is 16 residues. CDR3 sequence (DNA): TGCAGTGCTAGAGACGCCCGAACCTGGTTGGACACTGAAGCTTTCTTT. Translated, it gives CSARDARTWLDTEAFF.

The sample holds many counts of this clonotype. The rearrangement uses TRBV20-1 and TRBJ1-5, with 8 bases lining up with TRBD1. Germline lookup yields CDR1 DFQATT and CDR2 SNEGSKA (reference sequence). CDR3 length equals 16 residues. V was pared by 3 bases and J by 6 bases, with 13 bases of the junction left unmatched. CDR3 nucleotide sequence: TGCAGTGCTAGGGGCCCCCAGGGGGCGCCTAGTCAGCCCCAGCATTTT. Residues: CSARGPQGAPSQPQHF.

This clonotype was picked up a small number of times. The chain has TRBV20-1 and TRBJ2-7; either TRBD1 or TRBD2 may fit D (5 bases each). The germline CDR1 and CDR2 sequences are DFQATT and SNEGSKA (reference sequence). The CDR3 loop spans 11 amino acids. Trimming removed 2 bases at V and 12 bases at J, with 14 bases between. CDR3 DNA: TGCAGTGCTAGACGGGACGGAAATCCGTACTTC. It translates to CSARRDGNPYF.

Many counts were recorded for this clonotype. This sequence joins TRBV28 and TRBJ2-1; 9 bases align to TRBD1. This CDR3 has 16 residues. Germline loops: CDR1 MDHEN, CDR2 SYDVKM. Losses at the gene ends were 4 bases for V and 7 bases for J; bases not matched to a gene: 11. The CDR3 sequence: CASSSHTGGSWNEQFF. The CDR3 DNA reads TGTGCCAGCAGTTCGCATACAGGGGGCTCATGGAATGAGCAGTTCTTC.

The V call is TRBV5-6, the J call TRBJ2-7; D is unresolved. The V and J ends lost 3 bases and 3 bases respectively, with 10 bases between them. The CDR3 length is 13 residues. CDR1 SGHDT and CDR2 YYEEEE come from the germline V gene. The CDR3 DNA is TGTGCCAGCAGCTATGGTCCAGACTACGAGCAGTACTTC. Translated: CASSYGPDYEQYF.

This clonotype has ten or more counts. V is TRBV2 and J is TRBJ2-5; 7 nucleotides line up with TRBD1. This CDR3 has 15 residues. With 6 bases clipped from V and 4 bases from J, the junction kept 11 bases outside the gene matches. Germline loops: CDR1 SNHLY, CDR2 FYNNEI. Here the CDR3 reads CASSALGQVGETQYF. As DNA, the CDR3 is TGTGCCAGCAGCGCCTTAGGACAGGTTGGAGAGACCCAGTACTTC.